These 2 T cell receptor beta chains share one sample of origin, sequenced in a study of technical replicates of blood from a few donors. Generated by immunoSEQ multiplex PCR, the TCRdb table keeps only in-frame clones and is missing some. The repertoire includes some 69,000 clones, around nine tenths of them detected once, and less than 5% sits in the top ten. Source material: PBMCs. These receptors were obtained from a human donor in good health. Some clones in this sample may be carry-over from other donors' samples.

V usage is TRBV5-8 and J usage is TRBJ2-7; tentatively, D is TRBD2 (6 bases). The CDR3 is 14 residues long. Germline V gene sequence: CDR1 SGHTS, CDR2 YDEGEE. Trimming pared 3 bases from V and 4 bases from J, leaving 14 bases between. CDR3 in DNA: TGTGCCAGCAGCTGGGGAGGCAGAATATACGAGCAGTACTTC. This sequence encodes CASSWGGRIYEQYF.

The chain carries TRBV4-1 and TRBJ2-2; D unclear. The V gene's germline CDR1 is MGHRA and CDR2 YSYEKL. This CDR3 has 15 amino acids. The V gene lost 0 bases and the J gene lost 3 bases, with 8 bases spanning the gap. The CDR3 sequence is CASSQEGSYTGELFF. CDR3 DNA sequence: TGCGCCAGCAGCCAAGAGGGCAGCTACACCGGGGAGCTGTTTTTT.